The T cell receptor (beta chain) described here comes from a study of shared clonotypes between healthy human individuals. Libraries were prepared by immunoSEQ multiplex PCR; TCRdb keeps only in-frame clonotypes and omits some of them. The sample lists around 1.9 million clones; 90% to 95% were seen once. CD45RO negativity and positive selection for CCR7 defined naive CD8 cells, a population that excluded terminally differentiated effector memory CD45RA+ cells. This clonotype was obtained from a young man in good health. Some clones in this sample may be carry-over from other donors' samples. Sequencing was performed on naive CD8+ T cells from PBMCs.

CDR3 residues: CAVVQTGGSYEQYF. The CDR3 coding sequence is TGTGCCGTCGTCCAGACAGGGGGGTCCTACGAGCAGTACTTC. The J gene is TRBJ2-7, the V gene TRBV28; TRBD1 matches 9 bases. CDR1 is MDHEN, CDR2 SYDVKM, per germline. V shed 11 bases, J shed 1 base, and the junction held 9 bases outside the gene matches. This CDR3 has 14 residues.